A single sample gave rise to the 26 T cell receptor beta chains below, sequenced in a study of T cells in Graves' hyperthyroidism and ophthalmopathy. The TCR beta CDR3 regions underwent amplification using RNA transcripts as the source. The HTBI set primed first-round TCR CDR3 RT-PCR. MiXCR, applied by TCRdb to the multiplex PCR reads, yields one record per CDR3 protein. The table includes 480,000 or so distinct CDR3 sequences, over 35% detected once. The material sequenced was peripheral blood or thyroid tissue (not recorded which). The origin of the receptors is an adult woman with Graves' disease, either hyperthyroidism or ophthalmopathy (not recorded which).

This clonotype was seen a single time. The J gene is TRBJ1-1, the V gene TRBV10-2; D not certain. Trimming pared 0 bases from V and 6 bases from J, leaving 5 bases between. CDR3 size: 12 residues. The germline gives CDR1 WSHSY, CDR2 SAAADI. The CDR3 coding sequence is TGCGCCAGCAGTGAGTCGTTGGCTGAAGCTTTCTTT. Its translation: CASSESLAEAFF.

This clonotype was detected many times. V gene TRBV2 combines with J gene TRBJ1-1; 9 nucleotides agree with TRBD1. The CDR3 length is 15 residues. J gave up 1 base and V 6 bases, and 6 bases lay outside the gene matches. The V gene's germline CDR1 is SNHLY and CDR2 FYNNEI. The CDR3 sequence: CASRVGQGGNTEAFF. DNA for the CDR3: TGTGCCAGCAGGGTGGGACAGGGAGGGAACACTGAAGCTTTCTTT. The full variable domain, completed using reference TRBV2 and TRBJ1-1, is EPEVTQTPSHQVTQMGQEVILRCVPISNHLYFYWYRQILGQKVEFLVSFYNNEISEKSEIFDDQFSVERPDGSNFTLKIRSTKLEDSAMYFCASRVGQGGNTEAFFGQGTRLTVV.

This chain links TRBV4-1 with TRBJ2-5; TRBD2 matches 9 bases. From germline, CDR1 is MGHRA and CDR2 YSYEKL. The CDR3 consists of 15 residues. The V gene end was trimmed by 4 bases and the J gene end by 4 bases; junction bases not matched to a gene: 7. CDR3 residues: CASSPIAGEGETQYF. CDR3 nucleotides: TGCGCCAGCAGCCCGATAGCGGGAGAAGGAGAGACCCAGTACTTC.

The V call is TRBV29-1, the J call TRBJ1-1, with D hard to call. The CDR3 extends over 12 amino acids. Trimming stripped 7 bases from V and 1 base from J, with 10 bases between. CDR1 and CDR2 from the germline V gene are SQVTM and ANQGSEA. CDR3 coding DNA: TGCAGCGCCGCGGACCAGAACACTGAAGCTTTCTTT. Its protein product is CSAADQNTEAFF.

This chain joins TRBV11-2 and TRBJ2-2; D is undetermined. V gave up 5 bases and J gave up 6 bases, with 10 bases separating them. CDR3 length equals 13 residues. The germline V gene has CDR1 SGHAT and CDR2 FQNNGV. The chain's CDR3 is CASSESPSGELFF. The CDR3, as DNA: TGTGCCAGCAGCGAATCCCCCTCCGGGGAGCTGTTTTTT.

The sample holds a few counts of this clonotype. CDR3 in amino acids: CASSYSAGELFF. CDR3 bases: TGTGCCAGCAGTTACTCGGCAGGGGAGCTGTTTTTT. V and J are TRBV6-6 and TRBJ2-2; D is unresolved. V lost 0 bases and J lost 8, with 4 bases in between. This CDR3 is built from 12 residues. Germline V gene data show CDR1 as MNHNY and CDR2 as SVGAGI (reference sequence).

This clonotype was recorded a few times. The gene calls are TRBV4-1 and TRBJ2-7; D gene uncertain. The ends were cut back, 0 bases at V and 2 bases at J, with 14 bases in the middle. The CDR3 contains 16 residues. Germline CDR1 and CDR2: MGHRA and YSYEKL. In nucleotides, the CDR3 is TGCGCCAGCAGCCAAGATATTTGGGTTCGGACCTACGAGCAGTACTTC. Translated, it gives CASSQDIWVRTYEQYF.

This clonotype was counted many times. This chain links TRBV4-1 with TRBJ1-2; 10 positions agree with TRBD1. Trimming took 0 bases from V and 3 from J; bases not matched to a gene: 1. Germline CDR1 and CDR2: MGHRA and YSYEKL. The CDR3 is made up of 15 amino acids. The CDR3 sequence is CASSQDGTGDYGYTF. The CDR3, as DNA: TGCGCCAGCAGCCAAGATGGGACAGGGGACTATGGCTACACCTTC.

This chain uses TRBV2 with TRBJ2-7; 9 nucleotides match TRBD1. The CDR3 has 14 amino acids. V lost 5 bases, J lost 6 bases, and 8 bases stayed unmatched. Germline lookup yields CDR1 SNHLY and CDR2 FYNNEI. The CDR3 bases are TGTGCCAGCAGTTCCGATGGACAGGGGAGCGAGCAGTACTTC. It encodes CASSSDGQGSEQYF.

This clonotype was seen just once. The J gene is TRBJ1-1, the V gene TRBV7-9; D remains unclear. V lost 1 base to trimming and J lost 0 bases, with 9 bases between them. This CDR3 has 15 amino acids. The germline gives CDR1 SEHNR, CDR2 FQNEAQ (reference sequence). The CDR3 spells CASSLESKMNTEAFF. CDR3 bases: TGTGCCAGCAGCTTAGAGAGTAAAATGAACACTGAAGCTTTCTTT.

The table lists this clonotype with many counts. This sequence joins TRBV12-3 or TRBV12-4 and TRBJ1-1; maybe TRBD1 (5 bases). The V gene lost 6 bases and the J gene lost 4 bases, with 18 bases spanning the gap. This CDR3 has 15 residues. The chain's CDR3 is CASSPRGRAGTEAFF. For the CDR3, the DNA is TGTGCCAGCAGCCCTAGGGGCCGGGCGGGCACTGAAGCTTTCTTT.

This clonotype was seen a handful of times. The J gene is TRBJ2-2, the V gene TRBV7-3, with 8 bases identical to TRBD1. Germline trimming cut 5 bases from V and 6 bases from J; bases unmatched to any gene: 8. CDR3 size: 15 residues. Germline V lookup: CDR1 SGHTA, CDR2 FQGTGA. The CDR3 coding sequence is TGTGCCAGCAGCCGAGGACAGGGAAGCGCCGGGGAGCTGTTTTTT. Its protein product is CASSRGQGSAGELFF.

At least ten counts were recorded for this clonotype. The chain uses TRBV5-1 and TRBJ1-5; unclear D gene. The germline gives CDR1 SGHRS, CDR2 YFSETQ. The CDR3 length is 12 residues. The V and J ends lost 6 bases and 11 bases respectively, with 15 bases between them. CDR3 sequence (DNA): TGCGCCAGCACGTTATTGGTCCGAGCCCAGCATTTT. Amino acid sequence: CASTLLVRAQHF.

The chain is built from TRBV19 and TRBJ2-2, with D perhaps matching TRBD1 (5 bases). Germline V gene lookup returns CDR1 LNHDA and CDR2 SQIVND (reference sequence). Trimming stripped 5 bases from V and 6 bases from J, with 10 bases between. This CDR3 has 13 residues. The CDR3 spells CASSARVSGELFF. Here the CDR3 DNA reads TGTGCCAGTAGTGCCAGGGTTTCCGGGGAGCTGTTTTTT.

This clonotype came up many times. The V gene is TRBV5-1, the J gene TRBJ1-1, with 7 bases that match TRBD1. The CDR3 contains 16 residues. Germline lookup yields CDR1 SGHRS and CDR2 YFSETQ. With 0 bases clipped from V and 4 bases from J, the junction kept 9 bases outside the gene matches. In DNA, the CDR3 is TGCGCCAGCAGCTTGGGACAGGGTGCGGGGGTCACTGAAGCTTTCTTT. Translation: CASSLGQGAGVTEAFF.

This clonotype has at least ten counts. This chain links TRBV19 with TRBJ1-1, with 7 bases lining up with TRBD1. In germline, CDR1 is LNHDA, CDR2 SQIVND (reference sequence). After removal of 9 bases from V and 2 bases from J, the junction contained 9 bases not matched to a gene. This CDR3 is built from 14 residues. CDR3 residues: CASSTGTVNTEAFF. CDR3 in DNA: TGTGCCAGCAGCACTGGGACAGTTAACACTGAAGCTTTCTTT.

This clonotype was seen at least ten times. V usage is TRBV12-3 or TRBV12-4 and J usage is TRBJ1-2, with D perhaps matching TRBD1 (6 bases). Between the trimmed V and J ends, which lost 1 base and 6 bases, there was a span of 9 bases. The CDR3 sequence is 13 residues long. The CDR3 DNA reads as TGTGCCAGCAGTTTAGTAACAGGGAATGGCTACACCTTC. Its protein product is CASSLVTGNGYTF.

This clonotype was picked up many times. One end of the junction fails to match germline, which may point to a read error. The chain carries TRBV2 and TRBJ1-6, with 9 bases identical to TRBD1. CDR3 length equals 18 residues. The germline gives CDR1 SNHLY, CDR2 FYNNEI. CDR3 loop: CASSKARQGVTYNSPLHF. CDR3 sequence (DNA): TGTGCCAGCAGTAAAGCCAGACAGGGGGTGACCTATAATTCACCCCTCCACTTT.

This clonotype occurred many times. The chain combines TRBV2 with TRBJ2-2, with TRBD2 identical over 9 bases. Germline assignment: CDR1 SNHLY and CDR2 FYNNEI. The CDR3 runs 15 residues. The J segment lost 2 bases and the V segment lost 6 bases, leaving 4 bases of the junction unmatched. CDR3 coding DNA: TGTGCCAGCAGGGTAGCGGGAGCAAACACCGGGGAGCTGTTTTTT. Translation: CASRVAGANTGELFF.

The V call is TRBV15, the J call TRBJ2-2; D is uncertain. V lost 8 bases and J 6 bases, leaving 19 bases between the germline ends. The CDR3 covers 15 residues. Germline CDR1 is LNHNV and CDR2 is YYDKDF (reference sequence). The CDR3 here is CATERDGSSAGELFF. CDR3 sequence (DNA): TGTGCCACCGAACGCGATGGTAGTTCCGCCGGGGAGCTGTTTTTT.

This clonotype appeared many times. The V gene is TRBV6-1, the J gene TRBJ2-6; a weak D match, TRBD1 (5 bases). Germline assignment: CDR1 MNHNS and CDR2 SASEGT. The CDR3 is made up of 15 amino acids. V lost 0 bases and J 3 bases, leaving 6 bases between the germline ends. The CDR3 sequence: CASSEAQGGANVLTF. DNA for the CDR3: TGTGCCAGCAGTGAAGCGCAGGGTGGGGCCAACGTCCTGACTTTC.

The rearrangement links TRBV2 to TRBJ1-2; D possibly corresponds to TRBD1 (5 bases). V lost 5 bases, J lost 6 bases, and 13 bases lay in between. The CDR3 extends over 13 amino acids. The V gene's germline CDR1 is SNHLY and CDR2 FYNNEI. The CDR3 nucleotides are TGTGCCAGCAGTCCCCGGGGGAGTAATGGCTACACCTTC. Residues: CASSPRGSNGYTF.

To note about this clonotype: This may stem from a read error, because a much larger clone lies one nucleotide away. V gene TRBV7-9 combines with J gene TRBJ2-5; TRBD2 aligns across 11 bases. This CDR3 has 15 residues. Germline V lookup: CDR1 SEHNR, CDR2 FQNEAQ (reference sequence). CDR3 DNA sequence: TGTGTCAGCAGCTTGGGAATAGCGGGAGGGGAGACCCAGTACTTC. Translating it yields CVSSLGIAGGETQYF.

This clonotype was recorded only once. As DNA, the CDR3 is TGTGCCAGCAGCGTAGGGACCGGCGACCCCAATCAGCCCCAGCATTTT. Protein sequence: CASSVGTGDPNQPQHF. The chain recombines TRBV9 with TRBJ1-5; D uncertain. The germline V and J ends were trimmed by 0 bases and 3 bases, with 13 bases remaining between them. Per germline, CDR1 SGDLS and CDR2 YYNGEE. This CDR3 has 16 amino acids.

This chain joins TRBV7-6 and TRBJ1-4, with a tentative D call TRBD1 (5 bases). The CDR3 contains 17 residues. CDR1 and CDR2 from the germline V gene are SGHVS and FNYEAQ. The V end lost 5 bases, the J end lost 6 bases, and 22 bases lay between the germline ends. The CDR3 here is CASSAGTHPGGDEKLFF. CDR3 in DNA: TGTGCCAGCAGCGCCGGGACTCACCCCGGGGGGGATGAAAAACTGTTTTTT.

The chain links TRBV7-9 to TRBJ1-1; D remains unclear. V was shortened by 4 bases and J by 1 base, with 13 bases between the two germline ends. The germline V gene has CDR1 SEHNR and CDR2 FQNEAQ (reference sequence). This CDR3 is 15 amino acids long. DNA of the CDR3: TGTGCCAGCAGCTCCCCTCGGGCAGGGAACACTGAAGCTTTCTTT. This gives the protein CASSSPRAGNTEAFF.